This entry describes one T cell receptor beta chain. No antigen is known for it. Trimming cost V 3 bases and J 4 bases, with 12 bases left between them. The CDR3 runs 13 residues. In germline, CDR1 is GTSNPN, CDR2 SVGIG (reference sequence). TCRdb's table, derived via immunoSEQ multiplex PCR, lists solely in-frame clones and lacks some. The table has approximately 67,000 clones, around four fifths seen once. This record belongs to a study of T cell responses to AZD1222 COVID-19 vaccine. Findings and limits, study-wide: Once two AZD1222 doses were given, Spike-specific TCR breadth and depth went up.

Here the sequenced sample was peripheral blood, taken on day 0 of AZD1222 vaccination. The TCR originated in an adult in good health. The rearrangement joins TRBV30 to TRBJ1-2; no definite D call. The CDR3 nucleotides are TGTGCCTGGAGGATCCCCCCTGTCTATGGCTACACCTTC. It is translated as CAWRIPPVYGYTF. The whole variable domain, filled in from reference TRBV30 and TRBJ1-2, reads SQTIHQWPATLVQPVGSPLSLECTVEGTSNPNLYWYRQAAGRGLQLLFYSVGIGQISSEVPQNLSASRPQDRQFILSSKKLLLSDSGFYLCAWRIPPVYGYTFGSGTRLTVV.